Here is one T cell receptor beta chain with its context. The sample is drawn from a study of T cell repertoires in cytomegalovirus infection. CDR1 is SEHNR and CDR2 is FQNEAQ in the germline V gene (reference sequence). The CDR3 covers 15 residues. Trimming stripped 1 base from V and 4 bases from J, with 13 bases between. In TCRdb, the reads were re-called with MiXCR into one record per CDR3 protein. The table has 150,000 to 200,000 distinct CDR3 sequences, around an eighth seen once. Sequenced input: PBMCs. The chain employs TRBV7-9 and TRBJ1-2; D is ambiguous. The source is a human donor in good health (CMV status not recorded). Some clones in this sample may be carry-over from other donors' samples. CDR3 bases: TGTGCCAGCAGCTTAGGGGCGGGGTTCGGCTATGGCTACACCTTC. Protein sequence: CASSLGAGFGYGYTF.